These 6 T cell receptor beta chains were all obtained from the same sample, sequenced in a study of response to subunit inactivated influenza vaccine. TCRdb recomputed calls from the RT-PCR reads with MiXCR, one row per CDR3 protein. The sample lists roughly 570,000 distinct CDR3 sequences, over 10% occurring once. Sequencing used PBMCs from blood, obtained 35 to 45 days after vaccination. These receptors all stem from a man aged 50 or older who received an inactivated influenza vaccine.

The table lists this clonotype with a few counts. This chain joins TRBV7-2 and TRBJ2-3; D possibly uses TRBD1 or TRBD2 (5 bases each). Trimming cost V 5 bases and J 5 bases, with 17 bases left between them. Germline V gene sequence: CDR1 SGHTA, CDR2 FQGNSA. The CDR3 is 15 residues long. DNA for the CDR3: TGTGCCAGCAGCCGAGGGACGTTAGAGGTAGATACGCAGTATTTT. Amino acid sequence: CASSRGTLEVDTQYF.

This chain connects TRBV11-2 to TRBJ2-7; no definite D call. The V gene's germline CDR1 is SGHAT and CDR2 FQNNGV. V gave up 2 bases and J gave up 7 bases, with 15 bases separating them. The CDR3 runs 14 residues. CDR3 in DNA: TGTGCCAGCAGCTTATGGGAAGGTTCACGGGAGCAGTACTTC. Protein: CASSLWEGSREQYF. Variable domain in full (rest from reference TRBV11-2 and TRBJ2-7): EAGVAQSPRYKIIEKRQSVAFWCNPISGHATLYWYQQILGQGPKLLIQFQNNGVVDDSQLPKDRFSAERLKGVDSTLKIQPAKLEDSAVYLCASSLWEGSREQYFGPGTRLTVT.

This chain connects TRBV9 to TRBJ2-7, with TRBD2 matching over 10 bases. The CDR3 is 17 residues long. CDR1 and CDR2 from the germline V gene are SGDLS and YYNGEE. V shed 4 bases, J shed 2 bases, and the junction held 12 bases outside the gene matches. CDR3 residues: CASSPELRLAGTYEQYF. DNA for the CDR3: TGTGCCAGCAGCCCCGAACTCCGACTAGCGGGTACCTACGAGCAGTACTTC. Variable domain in full (rest from reference TRBV9 and TRBJ2-7): DSGVTQTPKHLITATGQRVTLRCSPRSGDLSVYWYQQSLDQGLQFLIQYYNGEERAKGNILERFSAQQFPDLHSELNLSSLELGDSALYFCASSPELRLAGTYEQYFGPGTRLTVT.

This clonotype was recorded many times. The chain carries TRBV29-1 and TRBJ2-1, with 7 positions matching TRBD1. J lost 7 bases, V lost 3 bases, and 3 bases had no gene match. Germline CDR1 is SQVTM and CDR2 is ANQGSEA. CDR3 length: 12 amino acids. The CDR3 DNA follows: TGCAGCGTTGAGACAGGGAAGAATGAGCAGTTCTTC. Residues: CSVETGKNEQFF.

This clonotype was picked up a small number of times. The chain links TRBV20-1 to TRBJ2-7; 7 bases map to TRBD1. Germline loops: CDR1 DFQATT, CDR2 SNEGSKA (reference sequence). This CDR3 is 13 amino acids long. V shed 6 bases and J 5 bases; nucleotides not matched to a gene: 10. The DNA of the CDR3 is TGCAGTGCAAAGGGGACAGTCAGCGACGAGCAGTACTTC. It specifies CSAKGTVSDEQYF.

The DNA of the CDR3 is TGTGCCAGCAGGCCTTTCTTGGATTCACCCCTCCACTTT. It translates to CASRPFLDSPLHF. The J gene is TRBJ1-6, the V gene TRBV27, with unresolved D. The CDR3 loop spans 13 amino acids. V shed 6 bases and J shed 8 bases, with 11 bases lying between them. In germline, CDR1 is MNHEY, CDR2 SMNVEV (reference sequence).